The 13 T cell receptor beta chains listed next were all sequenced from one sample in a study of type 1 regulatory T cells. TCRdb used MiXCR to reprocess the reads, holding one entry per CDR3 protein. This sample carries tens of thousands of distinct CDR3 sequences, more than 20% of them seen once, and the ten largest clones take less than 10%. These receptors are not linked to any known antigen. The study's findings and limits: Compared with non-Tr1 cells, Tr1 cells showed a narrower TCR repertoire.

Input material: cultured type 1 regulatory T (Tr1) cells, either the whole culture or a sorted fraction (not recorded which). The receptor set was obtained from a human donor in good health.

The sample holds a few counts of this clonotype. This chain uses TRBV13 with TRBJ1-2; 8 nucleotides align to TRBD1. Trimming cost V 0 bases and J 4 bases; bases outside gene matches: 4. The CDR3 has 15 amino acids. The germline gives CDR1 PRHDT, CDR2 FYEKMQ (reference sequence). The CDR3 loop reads CASSLGAQGAYGYTF. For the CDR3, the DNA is TGTGCCAGCAGCTTAGGGGCCCAGGGGGCCTATGGCTACACCTTC.

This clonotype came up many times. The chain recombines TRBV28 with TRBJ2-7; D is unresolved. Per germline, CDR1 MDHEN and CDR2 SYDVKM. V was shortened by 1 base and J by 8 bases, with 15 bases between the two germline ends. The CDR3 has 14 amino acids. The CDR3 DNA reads TGTGCCAGCAGTTTATACCAGACCCCCCCCCAGCAGTACTTC. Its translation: CASSLYQTPPQQYF. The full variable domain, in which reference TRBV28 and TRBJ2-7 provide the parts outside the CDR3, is DVKVTQSSRYLVKRTGEKVFLECVQDMDHENMFWYRQDPGLGLRLIYFSYDVKMKEKGDIPEGYSVSREKKERFSLILESASTNQTSMYLCASSLYQTPPQQYFGPGTRLTVT.

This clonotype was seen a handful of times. CDR3 sequence: CASSFGTYGEQYF. In nucleotides, the CDR3 is TGTGCCAGCAGCTTCGGGACTTATGGAGAGCAGTACTTC. The rearrangement links TRBV7-2 to TRBJ2-7, with a weak D call TRBD2 (6 bases). V dropped 3 bases and J dropped 7 bases, with 13 bases sitting between them. CDR1 is SGHTA, CDR2 FQGNSA, per germline. The CDR3 runs to 13 residues.

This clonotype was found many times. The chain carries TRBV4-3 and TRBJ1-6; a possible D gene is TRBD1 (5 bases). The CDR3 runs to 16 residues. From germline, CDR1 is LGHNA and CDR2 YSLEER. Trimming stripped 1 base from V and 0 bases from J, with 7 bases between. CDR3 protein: CASSQGGNSYNSPLHF. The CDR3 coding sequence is TGCGCCAGCAGCCAAGGGGGGAACTCCTATAATTCACCCCTCCACTTT.

For the CDR3, the DNA is TGCAGTGCTAGTGGGGCCCGGGCGACCCAGTACTTC. It encodes CSASGARATQYF. This chain connects TRBV20-1 to TRBJ2-5, with D possibly TRBD1 on 5 matching bases. The V end lost 3 bases, the J end lost 7 bases, and 12 bases lay between the germline ends. The CDR3 is 12 amino acids. CDR1 is DFQATT, CDR2 SNEGSKA, per germline (reference sequence).

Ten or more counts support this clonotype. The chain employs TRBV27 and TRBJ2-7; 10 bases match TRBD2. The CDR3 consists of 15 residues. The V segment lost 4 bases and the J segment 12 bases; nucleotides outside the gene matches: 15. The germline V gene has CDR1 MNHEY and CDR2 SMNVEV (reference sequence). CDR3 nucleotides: TGTGCCAGCAGTTCCAATAGACTAGCGGGCCTCCTCGCGTACTTC. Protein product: CASSSNRLAGLLAYF.

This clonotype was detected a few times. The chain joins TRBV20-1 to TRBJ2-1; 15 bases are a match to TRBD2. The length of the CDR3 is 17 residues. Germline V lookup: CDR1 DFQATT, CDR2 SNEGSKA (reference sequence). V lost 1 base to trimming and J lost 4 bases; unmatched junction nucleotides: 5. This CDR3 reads CSARAGTSGRFYNEQFF. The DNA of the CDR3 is TGCAGTGCTAGAGCCGGGACTAGCGGGAGGTTTTACAATGAGCAGTTCTTC.

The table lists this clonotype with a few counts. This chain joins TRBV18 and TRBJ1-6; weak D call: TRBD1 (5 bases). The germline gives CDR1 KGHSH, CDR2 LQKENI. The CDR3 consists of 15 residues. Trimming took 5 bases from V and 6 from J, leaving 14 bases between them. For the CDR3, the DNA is TGTGCCAGCTCAGGGGCGAGTGAAACTAATTCACCCCTCCACTTT. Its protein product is CASSGASETNSPLHF.

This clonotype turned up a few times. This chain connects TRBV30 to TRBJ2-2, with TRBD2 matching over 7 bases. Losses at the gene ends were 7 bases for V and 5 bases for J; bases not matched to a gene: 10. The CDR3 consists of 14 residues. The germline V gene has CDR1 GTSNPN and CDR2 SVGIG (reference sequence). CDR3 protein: CASVAGLGTGELFF. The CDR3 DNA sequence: TGTGCCTCCGTAGCGGGCCTGGGGACCGGGGAGCTGTTTTTT.

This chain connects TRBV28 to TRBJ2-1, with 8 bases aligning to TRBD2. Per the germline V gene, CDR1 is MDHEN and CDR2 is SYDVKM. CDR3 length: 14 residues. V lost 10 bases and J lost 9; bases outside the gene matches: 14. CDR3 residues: CATSRAGARSEQFF. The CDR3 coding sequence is TGTGCCACGTCGAGAGCGGGAGCGAGGAGTGAGCAGTTCTTC.

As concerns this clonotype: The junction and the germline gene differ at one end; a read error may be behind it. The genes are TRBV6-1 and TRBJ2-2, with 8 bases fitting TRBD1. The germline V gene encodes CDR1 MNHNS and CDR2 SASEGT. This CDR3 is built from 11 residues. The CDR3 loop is CASSYDRGLLF. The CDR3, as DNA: TGTGCCAGCAGTTACGACAGGGGACTGCTTTTT.

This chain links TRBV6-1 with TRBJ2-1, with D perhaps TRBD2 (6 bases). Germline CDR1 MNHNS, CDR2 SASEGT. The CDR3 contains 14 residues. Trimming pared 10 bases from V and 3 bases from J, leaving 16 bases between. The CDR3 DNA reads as TGTGCCACCCGATTAGCGGACAACTACAATGAGCAGTTCTTC. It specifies CATRLADNYNEQFF.

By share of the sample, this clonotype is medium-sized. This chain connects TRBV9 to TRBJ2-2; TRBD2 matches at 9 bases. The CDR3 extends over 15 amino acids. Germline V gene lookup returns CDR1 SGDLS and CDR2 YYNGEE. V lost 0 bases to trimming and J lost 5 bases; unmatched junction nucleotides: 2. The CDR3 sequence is CASSVGAGGTGELFF. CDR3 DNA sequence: TGTGCCAGCAGCGTAGGAGCGGGAGGTACCGGGGAGCTGTTTTTT.